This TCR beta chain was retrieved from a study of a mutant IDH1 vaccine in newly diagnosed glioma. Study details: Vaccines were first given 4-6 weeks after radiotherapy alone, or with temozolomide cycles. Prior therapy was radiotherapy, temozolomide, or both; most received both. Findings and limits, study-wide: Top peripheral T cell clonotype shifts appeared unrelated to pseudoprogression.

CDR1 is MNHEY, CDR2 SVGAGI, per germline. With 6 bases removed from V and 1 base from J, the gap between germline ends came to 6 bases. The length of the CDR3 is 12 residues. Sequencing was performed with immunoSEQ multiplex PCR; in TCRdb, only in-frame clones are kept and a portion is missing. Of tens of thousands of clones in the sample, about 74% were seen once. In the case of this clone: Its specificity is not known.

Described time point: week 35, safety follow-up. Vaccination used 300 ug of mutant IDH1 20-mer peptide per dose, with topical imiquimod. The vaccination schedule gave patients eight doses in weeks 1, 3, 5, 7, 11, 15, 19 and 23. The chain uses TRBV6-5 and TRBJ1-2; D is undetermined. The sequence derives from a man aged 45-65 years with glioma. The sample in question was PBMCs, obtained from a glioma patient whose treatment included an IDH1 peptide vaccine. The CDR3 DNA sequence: TGTGCCAGCAGGACGAGTAACTATGGCTACACCTTC. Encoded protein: CASRTSNYGYTF.